A selection of T cell receptor beta chains follows, all from one sample in a study of cytomegalovirus exposure and HLA in healthy donors. Repertoires were generated with immunoSEQ multiplex PCR, while TCRdb's copy carries only in-frame clones and drops some. The sample consists of about 170,000 clones, almost 75% of them appearing once. The sample was PBMCs. The receptor source for this set is a woman between 18 and 29 years old in good health and CMV-seropositive. Each CDR3 is given with its conserved first and last residue. The D gene is left open where the match is weak. Only part of the rows carry a size: once, few, many, or a class if the clone is expanded.

size	J	V	D	CDR3	DNA
.	TRBJ2-1	TRBV19	TRBD1	CASRQIRTGGYNEQFF	TGTGCCAGTAGACAAATTAGGACAGGAGGCTACAATGAGCAGTTCTTC
.	TRBJ1-3	TRBV2	TRBD1	CASFEQGAQGNTIYF	TGTGCCAGCTTCGAACAGGGGGCGCAAGGAAACACCATATATTTT
.	TRBJ1-4	TRBV28	.	CASSSGEKLFF	TGTGCCAGCAGTTCGGGTGAAAAACTGTTTTTT
.	TRBJ2-7	TRBV19	.	CASSIQGLNYEQYF	TGTGCCAGTAGTATCCAGGGTTTAAACTACGAGCAGTACTTC
.	TRBJ1-1	TRBV4-1	TRBD1	CASSQARDRAAEAFF	TGCGCCAGCAGCCAGGCCCGGGACAGGGCGGCTGAAGCTTTCTTT
.	TRBJ2-7	TRBV2	.	CASSWSQGISYEQYF	TGTGCCAGCAGCTGGAGCCAGGGTATCTCCTACGAGCAGTACTTC
.	TRBJ2-3	TRBV4-2	TRBD2	CASSTRTSGGDTDTQYF	TGTGCCAGCAGCACTCGGACTAGCGGGGGGGACACAGATACGCAGTATTTT
.	TRBJ1-2	TRBV5-4	.	CASRPDRTNYGYTF	TGTGCCAGCAGGCCCGACAGGACCAACTATGGCTACACCTTC
.	TRBJ1-4	TRBV12-5	.	CASGLGGRSEKLFF	TGTGCTAGTGGTTTAGGCGGAAGGAGTGAAAAACTGTTTTTT
.	TRBJ1-2	TRBV5-1	TRBD1	CASSYQGAYGYTF	TGCGCCAGCAGCTATCAGGGGGCTTATGGCTACACCTTC
.	TRBJ2-7	TRBV30	TRBD1	CAWGGQSTEQYF	TGTGCCTGGGGGGGACAGAGCACTGAGCAGTACTTC
.	TRBJ2-3	TRBV7-8	TRBD2	CASSSTSGGDTQYF	TGTGCCAGCAGCTCGACTAGCGGAGGAGATACGCAGTATTTT
once	TRBJ1-1	TRBV25-1	.	CASSEYGVWGGNTEAFF	TGTGCCAGCAGTGAATATGGGGTCTGGGGCGGGAACACTGAAGCTTTCTTT
few	TRBJ1-1	TRBV10-3	.	CAISTGPLTEAFF	TGTGCCATCAGTACAGGGCCCCTCACTGAAGCTTTCTTT
.	TRBJ1-1	TRBV30	TRBD1	CAWSGWGRGLGTEAFF	TGTGCCTGGAGTGGTTGGGGCAGGGGGCTTGGCACTGAAGCTTTCTTT
.	TRBJ2-3	TRBV11-2	.	CASSLDDWGGSDTQYF	TGTGCCAGCAGCTTAGATGATTGGGGAGGCTCAGATACGCAGTATTTT
once	TRBJ2-1	TRBV6-1	TRBD2	CASMLDRGGGYEQFF	TGTGCCAGCATGCTGGACAGAGGCGGGGGGTATGAGCAGTTCTTC
.	TRBJ2-6	TRBV5-4	.	CASSFDRSPSGANVLTF	TGTGCCAGCAGCTTCGACAGATCTCCTTCTGGGGCCAACGTCCTGACTTTC
.	TRBJ1-3	TRBV9	.	CASSVERGHTIYF	TGTGCCAGCAGCGTAGAACGAGGGCACACCATATATTTT
.	TRBJ2-7	TRBV5-6	TRBD1	CASSLVRQGTYEQYF	TGTGCCAGCAGCTTGGTGAGACAGGGTACCTACGAGCAGTACTTC
.	TRBJ2-3	TRBV19	.	CASSGRTLSHTDTQYF	TGTGCCAGTAGTGGCCGGACACTATCCCACACAGATACGCAGTATTTT
.	TRBJ2-1	TRBV27	.	CASMTGYNEQFF	TGTGCCAGCATGACGGGATACAATGAGCAGTTCTTC